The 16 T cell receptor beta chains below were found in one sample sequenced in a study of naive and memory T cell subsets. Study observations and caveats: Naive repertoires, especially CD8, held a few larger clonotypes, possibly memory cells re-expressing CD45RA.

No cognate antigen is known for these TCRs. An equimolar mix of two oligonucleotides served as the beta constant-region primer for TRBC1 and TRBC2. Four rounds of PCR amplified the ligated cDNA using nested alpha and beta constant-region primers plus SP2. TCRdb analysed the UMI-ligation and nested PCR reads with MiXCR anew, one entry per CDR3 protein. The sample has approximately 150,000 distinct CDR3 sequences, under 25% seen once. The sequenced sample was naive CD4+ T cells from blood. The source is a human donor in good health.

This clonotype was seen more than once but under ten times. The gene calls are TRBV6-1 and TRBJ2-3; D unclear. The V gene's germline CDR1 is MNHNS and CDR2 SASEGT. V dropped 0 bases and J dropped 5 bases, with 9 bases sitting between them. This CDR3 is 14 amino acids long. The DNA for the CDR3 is TGTGCCAGCAGTGAAGCCAGAAGCCGAGATACGCAGTATTTT. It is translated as CASSEARSRDTQYF.

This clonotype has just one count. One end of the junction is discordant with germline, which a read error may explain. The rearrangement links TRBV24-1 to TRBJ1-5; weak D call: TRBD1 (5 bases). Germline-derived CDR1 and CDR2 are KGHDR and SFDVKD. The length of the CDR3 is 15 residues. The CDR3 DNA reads TGTGCCACCAGTGACGGGGGACGGTACAATCAGTCCCAGCATTTT. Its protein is CATSDGGRYNQSQHF.

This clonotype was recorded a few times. CDR3 nucleotide sequence: TGTGCCAGCAGCCAGTCTTATGAGCAGTTCTTC. Translating gives CASSQSYEQFF. This sequence joins TRBV14 and TRBJ2-1; D call uncertain. The length of the CDR3 is 11 residues. Trimming took off 3 bases at V and 8 bases at J, with 5 bases between the two ends. Germline V gene lookup returns CDR1 SGHDN and CDR2 FVKESK.

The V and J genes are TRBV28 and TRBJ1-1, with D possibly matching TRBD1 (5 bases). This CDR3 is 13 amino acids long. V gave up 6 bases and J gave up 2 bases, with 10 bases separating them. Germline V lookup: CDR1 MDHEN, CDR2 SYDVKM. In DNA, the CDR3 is TGTGCCAGCAGCAGGGTTTACAACACTGAAGCTTTCTTT. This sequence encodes CASSRVYNTEAFF.

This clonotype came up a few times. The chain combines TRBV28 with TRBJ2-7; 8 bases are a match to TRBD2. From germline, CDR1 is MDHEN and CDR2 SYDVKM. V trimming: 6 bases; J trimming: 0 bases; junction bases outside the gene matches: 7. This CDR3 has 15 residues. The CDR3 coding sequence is TGTGCCAGCAGGTCGTGGCGGGAGGCCTCCTACGAGCAGTACTTC. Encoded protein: CASRSWREASYEQYF.

The CDR3 nucleotides read TGCGCCAGCAGTGTCTGGGGCGCGGAGACCCAGTACTTC. Protein product: CASSVWGAETQYF. The rearrangement links TRBV4-3 to TRBJ2-5; TRBD1 is a possible D gene (5 bases). This CDR3 spans 13 amino acids. V lost 6 bases, J lost 5 bases, and 13 bases lay in between. Germline CDR1 reads LGHNA; CDR2 reads YSLEER.

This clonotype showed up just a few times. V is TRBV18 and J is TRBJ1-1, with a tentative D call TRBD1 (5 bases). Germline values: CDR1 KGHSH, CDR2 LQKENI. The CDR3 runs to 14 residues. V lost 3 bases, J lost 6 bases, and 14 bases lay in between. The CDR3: CASSPSREVSEAFF. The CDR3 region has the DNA TGTGCCAGCTCACCGAGCAGGGAAGTCTCTGAAGCTTTCTTT. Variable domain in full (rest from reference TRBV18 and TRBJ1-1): NAGVMQNPRHLVRRRGQEARLRCSPMKGHSHVYWYRQLPEEGLKFMVYLQKENIIDESGMPKERFSAEFPKEGPSILRIQQVVRGDSAAYFCASSPSREVSEAFFGQGTRLTVV.

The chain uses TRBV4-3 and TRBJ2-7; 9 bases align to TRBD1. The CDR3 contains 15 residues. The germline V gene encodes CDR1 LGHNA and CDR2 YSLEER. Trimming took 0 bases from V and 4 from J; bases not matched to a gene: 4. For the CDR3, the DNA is TGCGCCAGCAGCCAAGATGGGACAGGGAGTTACGAGCAGTACTTC. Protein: CASSQDGTGSYEQYF.

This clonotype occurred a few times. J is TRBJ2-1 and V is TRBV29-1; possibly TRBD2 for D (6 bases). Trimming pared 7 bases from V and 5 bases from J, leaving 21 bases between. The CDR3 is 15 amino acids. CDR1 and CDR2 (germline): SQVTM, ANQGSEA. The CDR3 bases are TGCAGCGGGAGGGTAACGGGGGTAAGCAACAATGAGCAGTTCTTC. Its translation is CSGRVTGVSNNEQFF.

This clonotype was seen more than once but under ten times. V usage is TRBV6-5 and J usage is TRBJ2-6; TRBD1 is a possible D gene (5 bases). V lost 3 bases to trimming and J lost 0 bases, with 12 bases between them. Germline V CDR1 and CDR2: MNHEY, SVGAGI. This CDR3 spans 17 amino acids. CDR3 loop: CASSYHRKASGANVLTF. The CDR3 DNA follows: TGTGCCAGCAGTTATCACAGGAAAGCCTCTGGGGCCAACGTCCTGACTTTC.

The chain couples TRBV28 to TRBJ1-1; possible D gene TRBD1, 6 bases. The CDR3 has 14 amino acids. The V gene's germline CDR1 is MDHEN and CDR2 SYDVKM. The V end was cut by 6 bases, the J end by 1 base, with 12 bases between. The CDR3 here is CASSPGGANTEAFF. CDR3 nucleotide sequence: TGTGCCAGCAGCCCCGGGGGGGCGAACACTGAAGCTTTCTTT. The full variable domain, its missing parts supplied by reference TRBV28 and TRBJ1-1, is DVKVTQSSRYLVKRTGEKVFLECVQDMDHENMFWYRQDPGLGLRLIYFSYDVKMKEKGDIPEGYSVSREKKERFSLILESASTNQTSMYLCASSPGGANTEAFFGQGTRLTVV.

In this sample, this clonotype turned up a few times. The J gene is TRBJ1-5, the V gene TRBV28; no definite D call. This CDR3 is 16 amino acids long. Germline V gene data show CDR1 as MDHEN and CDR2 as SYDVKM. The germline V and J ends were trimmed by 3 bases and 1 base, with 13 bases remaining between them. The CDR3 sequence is CASSFRMRYSNQPQHF. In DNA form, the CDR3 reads TGTGCCAGCAGTTTCCGAATGCGGTACAGCAATCAGCCCCAGCATTTT.

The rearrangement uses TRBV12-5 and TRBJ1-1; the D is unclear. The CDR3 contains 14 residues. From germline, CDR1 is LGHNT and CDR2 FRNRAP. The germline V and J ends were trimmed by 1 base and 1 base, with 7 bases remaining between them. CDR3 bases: TGTGCTAGTGGTTTGGACCACAGGAACACTGAAGCTTTCTTT. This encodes CASGLDHRNTEAFF. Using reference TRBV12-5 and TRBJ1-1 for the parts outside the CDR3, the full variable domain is DARVTQTPRHKVTEMGQEVTMRCQPILGHNTVFWYRQTMMQGLELLAYFRNRAPLDDSGMPKDRFSAEMPDATLATLKIQPSEPRDSAVYFCASGLDHRNTEAFFGQGTRLTVV.

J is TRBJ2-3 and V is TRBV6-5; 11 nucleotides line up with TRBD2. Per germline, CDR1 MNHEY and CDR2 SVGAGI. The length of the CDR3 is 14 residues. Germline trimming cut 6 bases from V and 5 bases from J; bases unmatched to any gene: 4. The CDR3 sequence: CASRLAGAVDTQYF. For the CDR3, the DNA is TGTGCCAGCAGACTAGCGGGAGCGGTAGATACGCAGTATTTT.

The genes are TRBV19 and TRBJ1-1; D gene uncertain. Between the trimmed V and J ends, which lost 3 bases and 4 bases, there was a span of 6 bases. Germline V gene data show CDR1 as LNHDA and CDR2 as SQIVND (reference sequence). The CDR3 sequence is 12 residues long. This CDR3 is CASSMSGTEAFF. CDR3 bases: TGTGCCAGTAGTATGTCGGGCACTGAAGCTTTCTTT.

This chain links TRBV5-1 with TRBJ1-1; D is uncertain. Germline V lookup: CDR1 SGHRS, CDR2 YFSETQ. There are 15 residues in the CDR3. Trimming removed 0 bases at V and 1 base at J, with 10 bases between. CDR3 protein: CASSLGDGGNTEAFF. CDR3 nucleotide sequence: TGCGCCAGCAGCTTGGGCGACGGCGGGAACACTGAAGCTTTCTTT.